Following are 13 T cell receptor beta chains from one sample sequenced in a study of blood T cell repertoires in COVID-19. Clones were sequenced by immunoSEQ multiplex PCR, and TCRdb holds only the in-frame ones, with some missing. The table records around 190,000 clones, about four fifths of them present only once. Material: PBMCs or T cells enriched from blood (not recorded which). The receptors derive from a young woman who had been exposed to COVID-19.

The chain links TRBV6-1 to TRBJ2-3, with TRBD2 matching 10 bases. V gave up 3 bases and J gave up 0 bases; unmatched junction bases: 3. The CDR3 totals 16 residues. Germline CDR1 and CDR2: MNHNS and SASEGT. The CDR3 sequence: CASSDLAGASTDTQYF. The CDR3 nucleotides read TGTGCCAGCAGTGACCTAGCGGGGGCTAGCACAGATACGCAGTATTTT.

The genes are TRBV10-3 and TRBJ2-7, with D possibly being TRBD1 (5 bases). Trimming took 0 bases from V and 0 from J, leaving 15 bases between them. CDR1 ENHRY and CDR2 SYGVKD come from the germline V gene. CDR3 length: 17 residues. The CDR3 bases are TGTGCCATCAGTGAGTCCGATAAAGGGGTAAGCTCCTACGAGCAGTACTTC. It translates to CAISESDKGVSSYEQYF.

In the case of this clone: Other DNA variants within this sample encode the same CDR3. CDR3 protein: CASSQGAGGTDTQYF. CDR3 nucleotides: TGTGCCAGCAGCCAAGGGGCAGGGGGTACAGATACGCAGTATTTT. The genes are TRBV3-1 (or the pseudogene TRBV3-2) and TRBJ2-3, with 7 bases aligning to TRBD1. The CDR3 has 15 amino acids. The germline gives CDR1 LGHDT, CDR2 YNNKEL (reference sequence). Trimming took 1 base from V and 3 from J; bases not matched to a gene: 4.

The rearrangement links TRBV7-9 to TRBJ1-6, with a weak D call TRBD1 (5 bases). Germline lookup yields CDR1 SEHNR and CDR2 FQNEAQ (reference sequence). The CDR3 contains 13 residues. Trimming stripped 6 bases from V and 13 bases from J, with 16 bases between. The CDR3 here is CASSLTGELPLHF. The DNA for the CDR3 is TGTGCCAGCAGTCTAACGGGGGAGCTCCCCCTCCACTTT.

In this sample, this clone turned up once. The V call is TRBV9, the J call TRBJ2-7, with 10 positions matching TRBD1. Per germline, CDR1 SGDLS and CDR2 YYNGEE. This CDR3 has 18 residues. Trimming took 4 bases from V and 2 from J; bases not matched to a gene: 15. The CDR3 region is CASSPHQRPGQGTYEQYF. CDR3 DNA sequence: TGTGCCAGCAGCCCCCATCAACGTCCGGGACAGGGGACCTACGAGCAGTACTTC.

The J gene is TRBJ2-5, the V gene TRBV7-9, with D possibly being TRBD1 (6 bases). V lost 1 base, J lost 2 bases, and 11 bases lay in between. Germline lookup yields CDR1 SEHNR and CDR2 FQNEAQ (reference sequence). The length of the CDR3 is 15 residues. The CDR3 sequence is CASSLDQGSQETQYF. CDR3 coding DNA: TGTGCCAGCAGCTTAGACCAGGGGTCGCAAGAGACCCAGTACTTC.

The V gene is TRBV3-1 (or the pseudogene TRBV3-2), the J gene TRBJ2-7; 9 bases map to TRBD2. Trimming at V came to 2 bases and at J to 6 bases, leaving 5 bases not matched to a gene. Germline CDR1 is LGHDT and CDR2 is YNNKEL (reference sequence). The CDR3 sequence is 14 residues long. The CDR3 DNA reads TGTGCCAGCAGCCAACAGGGACTAGCCCCCGAGCAGTACTTC. Translating gives CASSQQGLAPEQYF.

V is TRBV4-1 and J is TRBJ1-2; weak D call: TRBD1 (5 bases). V lost 1 base, J lost 0 bases, and 9 bases lay in between. The V gene's germline CDR1 is MGHRA and CDR2 YSYEKL. CDR3 length equals 15 residues. The CDR3 sequence: CASSQVRTTNYGYTF. The CDR3 bases are TGCGCCAGCAGCCAAGTTAGGACAACTAACTATGGCTACACCTTC.

This chain links TRBV19 with TRBJ1-2; possibly TRBD1 for D (5 bases). Germline-derived CDR1 and CDR2 are LNHDA and SQIVND (reference sequence). The CDR3 runs to 15 residues. With 4 bases removed from V and 8 bases from J, the gap between germline ends came to 20 bases. The CDR3 DNA sequence: TGTGCCAGTAGTACCCCACGGGGGTTAAGAGGAGGCTACACCTTC. This sequence encodes CASSTPRGLRGGYTF.

The chain couples TRBV7-6 to TRBJ2-3; 9 nucleotides match TRBD1. The CDR3 runs 16 residues. With 1 base clipped from V and 4 bases from J, the junction kept 6 bases outside the gene matches. Germline V gene sequence: CDR1 SGHVS, CDR2 FNYEAQ. The CDR3: CASSLGLQGAADTQYF. For the CDR3, the DNA is TGTGCCAGCAGCTTAGGTTTACAGGGGGCTGCAGATACGCAGTATTTT.

This clone was detected a few times. The J gene is TRBJ1-2, the V gene TRBV2; D might be TRBD1 (6 bases). Trimming removed 4 bases from V and 4 bases from J, with 19 bases in between. Germline-derived CDR1 and CDR2 are SNHLY and FYNNEI. The CDR3 runs to 16 residues. This CDR3 is CASSVGLGKGGYGYTF. The CDR3 DNA sequence: TGTGCCAGCAGTGTAGGTCTCGGGAAAGGGGGCTATGGCTACACCTTC.

This clone was counted a single time. The chain combines TRBV5-4 with TRBJ1-2, with a possible D match to TRBD1 (5 bases). This CDR3 spans 16 amino acids. V was clipped by 3 bases and J by 3 bases, with 18 bases between them. In germline, CDR1 is SGHNT, CDR2 YYREEE (reference sequence). CDR3 residues: CASSSTTGSLDYGYTF. The CDR3 DNA reads TGTGCCAGCAGCTCGACCACAGGCTCCCTAGACTATGGCTACACCTTC.

A remark on this clone: One end of the junction does not line up with germline, which may come from a read error. This chain links TRBV12-5 with TRBJ1-1; perhaps TRBD1 as D (5 bases). Germline CDR1 is LGHNT and CDR2 is FRNRAP. This CDR3 has 14 residues. The CDR3: CASDLVGGNTEAFF. The CDR3 region has the DNA TGTGCTAGTGATTTGGTGGGGGGTAACACTGAAGCTTTCTTT. The full variable domain, completed using reference TRBV12-5 and TRBJ1-1, is DARVTQTPRHKVTEMGQEVTMRCQPILGHNTVFWYRQTMMQGLELLAYFRNRAPLDDSGMPKDRFSAEMPDATLATLKIQPSEPRDSAVYFCASDLVGGNTEAFFGQGTRLTVV.